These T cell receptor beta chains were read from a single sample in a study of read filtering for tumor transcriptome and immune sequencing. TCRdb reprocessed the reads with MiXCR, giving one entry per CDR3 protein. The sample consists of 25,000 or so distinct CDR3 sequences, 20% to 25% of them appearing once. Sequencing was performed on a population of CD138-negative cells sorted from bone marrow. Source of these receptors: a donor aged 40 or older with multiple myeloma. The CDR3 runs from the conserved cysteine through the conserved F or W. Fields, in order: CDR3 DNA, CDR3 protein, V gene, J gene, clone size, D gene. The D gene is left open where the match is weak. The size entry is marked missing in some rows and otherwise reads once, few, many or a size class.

DNA: TGTGCCAGCAGCTACAGCGGGAGTGGAGGAGATACGCAGTATTTT
CDR3: CASSYSGSGGDTQYF
V: TRBV9
J: TRBJ2-3
size: many
D: TRBD2

DNA: TGTGCCAGCAGTTCAACGGCGGGCTCCTACAATGAGCAGTTCTTC
CDR3: CASSSTAGSYNEQFF
V: TRBV12-3/TRBV12-4
J: TRBJ2-1
size: many
D: NA

DNA: TGTGCCAGCAGTGACCCCAGGCTGATCGTTCCCCAGCATTTT
CDR3: CASSDPRLIVPQHF
V: TRBV2
J: TRBJ1-5
size: few
D: NA

DNA: TGTGCCACCAGCAGAGACGGGGGGGATGAGCAGTTCTTC
CDR3: CATSRDGGDEQFF
V: TRBV15
J: TRBJ2-1
size: medium-sized
D: TRBD2

DNA: TGTGCCAGCAGCCAGGTCCTAGCGGGGGTCTACGAGCAGTACTTC
CDR3: CASSQVLAGVYEQYF
V: TRBV27
J: TRBJ2-7
size: many
D: TRBD2

DNA: TGTGCCAGCAGTGAAGGAGGACTAGCGGGAGGGAGTGGAGATACGCAGTATTTT
CDR3: CASSEGGLAGGSGDTQYF
V: TRBV6-1
J: TRBJ2-3
size: many
D: TRBD2

DNA: TGCAGCGTCCCAAGGGGCTCGACTAGCGGAACTTCCGAGGACGAGCAGTACTTC
CDR3: CSVPRGSTSGTSEDEQYF
V: TRBV29-1
J: TRBJ2-7
size: many
D: TRBD2

DNA: TGTGCCAGCAGGGTCCCACGACAACACTTC
CDR3: CASRVPRQHF
V: TRBV21-1
J: TRBJ2-7
size: many
D: NA

DNA: TGTGCCAGCAGTACCAAATGGGCTGGGGGCGGGGAGCAGTACTTC
CDR3: CASSTKWAGGGEQYF
V: TRBV25-1
J: TRBJ2-7
size: many
D: NA

DNA: TGCGCCAGCAGAGAACAGGGAAAAAATCAGCCCCAGCATTTT
CDR3: CASREQGKNQPQHF
V: TRBV5-1
J: TRBJ1-5
size: many
D: NA

DNA: TGCAGCGCCTCACAGGGGGCGAGATATGGCTACACCTTC
CDR3: CSASQGARYGYTF
V: TRBV29-1
J: TRBJ1-2
size: many
D: TRBD1

DNA: TGCAGCGTTACGGGTAACTCCTACGAGCAGTACTTC
CDR3: CSVTGNSYEQYF
V: TRBV29-1
J: TRBJ2-7
size: NA
D: NA

DNA: TGTGCCAGCAGCCAGGTATTCGCCGGGAAATCGGCTGAGCAGTTCTTC
CDR3: CASSQVFAGKSAEQFF
V: TRBV4-2
J: TRBJ2-1
size: NA
D: NA

DNA: TGTGCCTGGAAGCTAGCGGGAGGAAAAGAGACCTGGTACTTC
CDR3: CAWKLAGGKETWYF
V: TRBV30
J: TRBJ2-5
size: NA
D: TRBD2

DNA: TGTGCCAGCAGCAGGACAGGGACGAACAAGAACACTGAAGCTTTCTTT
CDR3: CASSRTGTNKNTEAFF
V: TRBV7-4
J: TRBJ1-1
size: many
D: TRBD1

DNA: TGTGCCAGCAGTAGGACTAGCGGGAGGTTCCTCAATGAGCAGTTCTTC
CDR3: CASSRTSGRFLNEQFF
V: TRBV6-5
J: TRBJ2-1
size: many
D: TRBD2

DNA: TGCAGTGCTAGTTCTGAGAGGCTAGCGGGGGGCACAGATACGCAGTATTTT
CDR3: CSASSERLAGGTDTQYF
V: TRBV20-1
J: TRBJ2-3
size: many
D: TRBD2

DNA: TGTGCCAGTACCTTAGACATAGCGGGAGGGCCCTTTCGAGGGCAGTTCTTC
CDR3: CASTLDIAGGPFRGQFF
V: TRBV19
J: TRBJ2-1
size: medium-sized
D: TRBD2